Listed here are 13 T cell receptor beta chains from one sample, sequenced in a study of CD8 T cells in ankylosing spondylitis. From the 5' RACE reads, TCRdb called clonotypes with MiXCR, one entry per CDR3 protein. This sample has 300,000 to 400,000 distinct CDR3 sequences, with roughly 15% found just once. Sequenced sample: blood, either unsorted or a sorted T cell fraction (not recorded which). Receptors were obtained from a male donor with ankylosing spondylitis or in good health (not recorded which).

In its sample, this clonotype was seen a few times. This rearrangement joins TRBV3-1 to TRBJ2-2; 13 nucleotides agree with TRBD2. The J segment lost 7 bases and the V segment lost 6 bases, leaving 5 bases of the junction unmatched. Germline loops: CDR1 LGHDT, CDR2 YNNKEL (reference sequence). The CDR3 spans 15 residues. The CDR3 nucleotides read TGTGCCAGCAGTCCGGGACTAGCGGGACGCGGGGAGCTGTTTTTT. Protein product: CASSPGLAGRGELFF.

This clonotype has a handful of counts. This rearrangement joins TRBV29-1 to TRBJ2-1; D is unclear. The CDR3 spans 12 residues. V was cut by 2 bases and J by 5 bases, with 7 bases left in between. The germline gives CDR1 SQVTM, CDR2 ANQGSEA. The CDR3 DNA is TGCAGCGTTGAAAGGGCGGACAATGAGCAGTTCTTC. Translated: CSVERADNEQFF.

This clonotype appeared a few times. This chain connects TRBV6-1 to TRBJ1-2; 11 positions agree with TRBD1. CDR1 and CDR2 (germline): MNHNS, SASEGT. The CDR3 is 15 amino acids. Trimming removed 7 bases from V and 4 bases from J; junction bases left unmatched: 8. CDR3 amino acids: CASTPGQGAGYGYTF. The CDR3 DNA reads as TGTGCCAGCACTCCTGGACAGGGGGCGGGCTATGGCTACACCTTC.

V gene TRBV12-5 combines with J gene TRBJ2-3, with 10 nucleotides matching TRBD1. Germline V gene lookup returns CDR1 LGHNT and CDR2 FRNRAP. V was pared by 5 bases and J by 5 bases, with 7 bases of the junction left unmatched. CDR3 length: 15 amino acids. The CDR3 nucleotides read TGTGCTAGTGGTCCCGGGACAGGGGATGGAGATACGCAGTATTTT. The encoded protein is CASGPGTGDGDTQYF.

This clonotype was detected only a few times. The rearrangement links TRBV2 to TRBJ2-1; TRBD1 might be the D (6 bases). Trimming left V 4 bases short and J 0 bases short, with 13 bases between. The CDR3 covers 16 residues. Germline CDR1 and CDR2: SNHLY and FYNNEI. The CDR3 loop reads CASSGLTGSSYNEQFF. The DNA for the CDR3 is TGTGCCAGCAGTGGGCTTACAGGGAGCTCCTACAATGAGCAGTTCTTC.

Only a few counts were recorded for this clonotype. V gene TRBV12-3 or TRBV12-4 combines with J gene TRBJ1-2; 9 positions match TRBD1. This CDR3 is 14 amino acids long. V trimming: 6 bases; J trimming: 8 bases; junction bases outside the gene matches: 10. The CDR3 bases are TGTGCCAGCAGAGTCCGGGACAGGGTGGAAGGCTACACCTTC. It encodes CASRVRDRVEGYTF.

V gene TRBV29-1 combines with J gene TRBJ2-3; D remains ambiguous. This CDR3 has 11 amino acids. The V gene lost 7 bases and the J gene lost 2 bases, with 7 bases spanning the gap. Germline V gene sequence: CDR1 SQVTM, CDR2 ANQGSEA. The CDR3 region has the DNA TGCAGCGGCCGGCACACAGATACGCAGTATTTT. Amino acids: CSGRHTDTQYF.

This clonotype was counted between two and nine times. The rearrangement joins TRBV12-3 or TRBV12-4 to TRBJ2-2; unclear D gene. The CDR3 runs 14 residues. The germline V and J ends were trimmed by 6 bases and 2 bases, with 10 bases remaining between them. The CDR3 protein is CASSRTVNTGELFF. The CDR3 bases are TGTGCCAGCAGCCGCACGGTCAACACCGGGGAGCTGTTTTTT.

The chain couples TRBV15 to TRBJ2-5; D is possibly TRBD2 (6 bases). CDR1 LNHNV and CDR2 YYDKDF come from the germline V gene (reference sequence). V was shortened by 7 bases and J by 1 base, with 16 bases between the two germline ends. CDR3 length equals 15 residues. The CDR3 region has the DNA TGTGCCACCATCGAAGGTCGGGGGACCCAAGAGACCCAGTACTTC. Protein product: CATIEGRGTQETQYF.

This chain links TRBV6-1 with TRBJ1-5; D may be TRBD1 (5 bases). This CDR3 has 15 residues. CDR1 is MNHNS and CDR2 is SASEGT in the germline V gene. The ends were cut back, 6 bases at V and 3 bases at J, with 15 bases in the middle. CDR3 bases: TGTGCCAGCAGGGCTCAGGGAACTTACAATCAGCCCCAGCATTTT. This gives the protein CASRAQGTYNQPQHF.

This chain joins TRBV20-1 and TRBJ2-1, with 14 nucleotides matching TRBD2. Germline lookup yields CDR1 DFQATT and CDR2 SNEGSKA (reference sequence). The J segment lost 10 bases and the V segment lost 6 bases, leaving 14 bases of the junction unmatched. This CDR3 spans 16 amino acids. In DNA form, the CDR3 reads TGCAGTGCGGATAAGGGACTAGCGGGAGAGGGAAGGGAGCAGTTCTTC. It codes for CSADKGLAGEGREQFF.

The J gene is TRBJ1-4, the V gene TRBV7-9, with D uncertain. V shed 1 base and J shed 7 bases, with 7 bases lying between them. From germline, CDR1 is SEHNR and CDR2 FQNEAQ (reference sequence). CDR3 length: 13 residues. CDR3 nucleotide sequence: TGTGCCAGCAGCTTAGTGGTTGCTGAAAAACTGTTTTTT. Encoded protein: CASSLVVAEKLFF.

The rearrangement uses TRBV5-5 and TRBJ2-2; no clear D gene. Germline V lookup: CDR1 SGHKS, CDR2 YYEKEE (reference sequence). Trimming cost V 7 bases and J 7 bases, with 17 bases left between them. CDR3 length equals 14 residues. In DNA, the CDR3 is TGTGCCAGCGGCCCTGGGCTCGTCGGCGGGGAGCTGTTTTTT. It yields the protein CASGPGLVGGELFF. The whole variable domain, filled in from reference TRBV5-5 and TRBJ2-2, reads DAGVTQSPTHLIKTRGQQVTLRCSPISGHKSVSWYQQVLGQGPQFIFQYYEKEERGRGNFPDRFSARQFPNYSSELNVNALLLGDSALYLCASGPGLVGGELFFGEGSRLTVL.